The entry that follows covers one T cell receptor beta chain sequence. Its antigen remains unknown. This specimen comes from a study of cytomegalovirus exposure and HLA in healthy donors. From the 120-subject validation cohort, which was separate from the roughly 630-subject first cohort, the donors were drawn. Profiled with immunoSEQ multiplex PCR; TCRdb holds only in-frame clones, not every one. The data show some 180,000 clones, around 86% seen once. The V gene's germline CDR1 is SGHAT and CDR2 FQNNGV. CDR3 length: 14 residues. V lost 5 bases to trimming and J lost 0 bases, with 11 bases between them. Study-level results: Per published reports, the classifier diagnosed cytomegalovirus status with high specificity and sensitivity. In vitro confirmation showed three CMV-associated chains to be CMV antigen specific.

The chain uses TRBV11-2 and TRBJ2-7, with D unclear. This TCR came from a man aged 25-40 years in good health and CMV-seropositive. The sample consisted of PBMCs. The CDR3 sequence is CASSGARSSYEQYF. The CDR3 DNA sequence: TGTGCCAGCAGCGGAGCAAGGAGCTCCTACGAGCAGTACTTC.